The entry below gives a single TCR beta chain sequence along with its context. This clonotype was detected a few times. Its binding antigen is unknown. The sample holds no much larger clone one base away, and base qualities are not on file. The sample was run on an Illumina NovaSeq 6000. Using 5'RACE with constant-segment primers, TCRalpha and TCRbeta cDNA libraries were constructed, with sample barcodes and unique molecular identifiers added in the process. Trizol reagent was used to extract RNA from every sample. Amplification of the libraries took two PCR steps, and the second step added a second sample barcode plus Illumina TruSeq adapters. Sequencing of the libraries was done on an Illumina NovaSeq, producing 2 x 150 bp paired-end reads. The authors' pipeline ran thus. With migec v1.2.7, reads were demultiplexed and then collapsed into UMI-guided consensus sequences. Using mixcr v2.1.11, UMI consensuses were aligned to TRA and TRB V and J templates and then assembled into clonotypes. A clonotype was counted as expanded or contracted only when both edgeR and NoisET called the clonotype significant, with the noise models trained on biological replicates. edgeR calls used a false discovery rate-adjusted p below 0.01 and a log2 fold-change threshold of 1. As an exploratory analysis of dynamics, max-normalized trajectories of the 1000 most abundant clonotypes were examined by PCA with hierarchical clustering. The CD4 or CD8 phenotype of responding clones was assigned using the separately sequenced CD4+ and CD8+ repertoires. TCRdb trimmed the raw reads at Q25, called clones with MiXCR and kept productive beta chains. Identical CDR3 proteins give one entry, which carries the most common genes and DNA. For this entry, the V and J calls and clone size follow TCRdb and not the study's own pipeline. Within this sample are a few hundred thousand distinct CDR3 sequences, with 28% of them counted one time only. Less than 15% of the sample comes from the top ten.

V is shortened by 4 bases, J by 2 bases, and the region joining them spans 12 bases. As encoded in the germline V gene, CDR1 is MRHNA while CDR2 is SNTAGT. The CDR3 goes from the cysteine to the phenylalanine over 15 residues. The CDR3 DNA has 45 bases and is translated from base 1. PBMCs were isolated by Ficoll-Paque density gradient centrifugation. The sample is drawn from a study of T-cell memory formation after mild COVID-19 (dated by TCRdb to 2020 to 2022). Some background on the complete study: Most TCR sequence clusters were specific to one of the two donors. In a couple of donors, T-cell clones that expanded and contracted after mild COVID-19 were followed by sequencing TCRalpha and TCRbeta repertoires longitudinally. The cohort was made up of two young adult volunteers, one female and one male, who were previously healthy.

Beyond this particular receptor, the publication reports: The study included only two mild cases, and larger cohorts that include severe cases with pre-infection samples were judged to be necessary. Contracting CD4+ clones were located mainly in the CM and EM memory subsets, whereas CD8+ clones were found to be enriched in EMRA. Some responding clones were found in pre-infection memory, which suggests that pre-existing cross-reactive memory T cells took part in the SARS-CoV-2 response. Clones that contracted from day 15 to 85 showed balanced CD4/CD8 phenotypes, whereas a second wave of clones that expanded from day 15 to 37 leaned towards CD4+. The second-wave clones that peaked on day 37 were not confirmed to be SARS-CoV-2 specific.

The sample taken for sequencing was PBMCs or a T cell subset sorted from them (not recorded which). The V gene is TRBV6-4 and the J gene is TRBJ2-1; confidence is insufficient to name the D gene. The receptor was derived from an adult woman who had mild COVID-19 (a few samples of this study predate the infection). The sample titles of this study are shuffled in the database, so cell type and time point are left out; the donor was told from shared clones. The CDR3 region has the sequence CASSVSGSAYNEQFF. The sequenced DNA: TGTGCCAGCAGTGTGAGTGGTTCCGCCTACAATGAGCAGTTCTTC.